These 15 T cell receptor beta chains share one sample of origin, sequenced in a study of cytomegalovirus exposure and HLA in healthy donors. Vbeta (60) and Jbeta (13) primers were used in the PCR. Assay: immunoSEQ multiplex PCR; the TCRdb copy retains only in-frame clones and omits some. The table shows about 130,000 clones, with 60% to 75% occurring only once. The sample taken for sequencing was PBMCs. These receptors all come from a woman aged 45-65 years in good health and CMV-seropositive.

The count of this clone is one. The rearrangement links TRBV7-2 to TRBJ1-6; D possibly corresponds to TRBD1 (6 bases). Trimming stripped 4 bases from V and 8 bases from J, with 9 bases between. Germline V lookup: CDR1 SGHTA, CDR2 FQGNSA. The CDR3 spans 13 residues. This CDR3 is CASSYRADSPLHF. The CDR3 region has the DNA TGTGCCAGCAGCTACAGGGCGGATTCACCCCTCCACTTT. Full variable domain (missing parts from reference TRBV7-2 and TRBJ1-6): GAGVSQSPSNKVTEKGKDVELRCDPISGHTALYWYRQSLGQGLEFLIYFQGNSAPDKSGLPSDRFSAERTGGSVSTLTIQRTQQEDSAVYLCASSYRADSPLHFGNGTRLTVT.

This clone was seen a single time. The rearrangement joins TRBV7-2 to TRBJ1-2; 8 nucleotides align to TRBD1. CDR3 size: 14 residues. Germline V gene sequence: CDR1 SGHTA, CDR2 FQGNSA. With 3 bases clipped from V and 3 bases from J, the junction kept 3 bases outside the gene matches. The CDR3 sequence: CASSLDREDYGYTF. The CDR3 region has the DNA TGTGCCAGCAGCTTGGACAGGGAAGACTATGGCTACACCTTC.

This sequence joins TRBV4-1 and TRBJ1-2, with TRBD1 matching 7 bases. With 0 bases clipped from V and 2 bases from J, the junction kept 6 bases outside the gene matches. Germline CDR1 is MGHRA and CDR2 is YSYEKL. The CDR3 consists of 16 residues. The CDR3 reads CASSQDPGTVNYGYTF. The DNA of the CDR3 is TGCGCCAGCAGCCAAGATCCAGGGACAGTCAACTATGGCTACACCTTC.

The V call is TRBV27, the J call TRBJ2-3, with 9 bases fitting TRBD2. Germline V lookup: CDR1 MNHEY, CDR2 SMNVEV (reference sequence). CDR3 size: 15 residues. With 6 bases clipped from V and 1 base from J, the junction kept 5 bases outside the gene matches. The CDR3 sequence: CASRYPSGGTDTQYF. As DNA, the CDR3 is TGTGCCAGCAGATATCCTAGCGGGGGCACAGATACGCAGTATTTT.

V is TRBV7-9 and J is TRBJ2-7; tentative D call: TRBD2 (6 bases). The CDR3 is 14 residues long. V lost 4 bases, J lost 5 bases, and 15 bases lay in between. Germline V CDR1 and CDR2: SEHNR, FQNEAQ (reference sequence). The CDR3 coding sequence is TGTGCCAGCAGCTCCCGACTAGTTTTCGACGAGCAGTACTTC. Translating gives CASSSRLVFDEQYF.

The chain employs TRBV5-8 and TRBJ2-7; D unclear. Germline lookup yields CDR1 SGHTS and CDR2 YDEGEE. V shed 4 bases and J shed 6 bases, with 11 bases lying between them. The CDR3 covers 12 residues. The CDR3 spells CASSRDTSEQYF. CDR3 coding DNA: TGTGCCAGCAGCCGTGATACGAGCGAGCAGTACTTC.

The chain uses TRBV10-2 and TRBJ1-2; D uncertain. Trimming left V 3 bases short and J 3 bases short, with 14 bases between. This CDR3 spans 15 amino acids. Germline assignment: CDR1 WSHSY and CDR2 SAAADI. CDR3 nucleotides: TGCGCCAGCAGTGATGGTTCTCAACTCCACTATGGCTACACCTTC. It translates to CASSDGSQLHYGYTF.

V and J are TRBV13 and TRBJ2-3, with 13 bases aligning to TRBD2. V was pared by 6 bases and J by 6 bases, with 9 bases of the junction left unmatched. There are 16 residues in the CDR3. CDR1 is PRHDT, CDR2 FYEKMQ, per germline (reference sequence). The chain's CDR3 is CASSFRLAGGRDTQYF. CDR3 nucleotides: TGTGCCAGCAGTTTCCGACTAGCGGGGGGACGGGATACGCAGTATTTT. Using reference TRBV13 and TRBJ2-3 for the parts outside the CDR3, the full variable domain is AAGVIQSPRHLIKEKRETATLKCYPIPRHDTVYWYQQGPGQDPQFLISFYEKMQSDKGSIPDRFSAQQFSDYHSELNMSSLELGDSALYFCASSFRLAGGRDTQYFGPGTRLTVL.

The rearrangement uses TRBV27 and TRBJ1-4; 10 nucleotides match TRBD1. This CDR3 is built from 15 residues. V trimming: 3 bases; J trimming: 4 bases; junction bases outside the gene matches: 2. Germline-derived CDR1 and CDR2 are MNHEY and SMNVEV (reference sequence). CDR3 DNA: TGTGCCAGCAGTTTGACAGGGGGCCATAATGAAAAACTGTTTTTT. Encoded protein: CASSLTGGHNEKLFF.

This clone has a count of ten or more. The chain couples TRBV7-9 to TRBJ2-1; 8 bases line up with TRBD2. The CDR3 covers 15 residues. Per the germline V gene, CDR1 is SEHNR and CDR2 is FQNEAQ (reference sequence). V gave up 5 bases and J gave up 5 bases; unmatched junction bases: 8. Here the CDR3 reads CASSPAGGPDNEQFF. The CDR3 coding sequence is TGTGCCAGCAGCCCCGCGGGGGGCCCGGACAATGAGCAGTTCTTC.

The rearrangement links TRBV7-8 to TRBJ1-2; D gene uncertain. This CDR3 has 13 amino acids. V was shortened by 3 bases and J by 2 bases, with 7 bases between the two germline ends. Germline-derived CDR1 and CDR2 are SGHVS and FQNEAQ. This CDR3 is CASSFSANYGYTF. CDR3 DNA: TGTGCCAGCAGCTTTAGTGCGAACTATGGCTACACCTTC. The complete variable domain, with remaining parts taken from reference TRBV7-8 and TRBJ1-2, reads GAGVSQSPRYKVAKRGQDVALRCDPISGHVSLFWYQQALGQGPEFLTYFQNEAQLDKSGLPSDRFFAERPEGSVSTLKIQRTQQEDSAVYLCASSFSANYGYTFGSGTRLTVV.

The J gene is TRBJ2-7, the V gene TRBV7-9; TRBD1 matches at 7 bases. The V gene end was trimmed by 2 bases and the J gene end by 6 bases; junction bases not matched to a gene: 10. Germline V gene sequence: CDR1 SEHNR, CDR2 FQNEAQ (reference sequence). The CDR3 length is 15 residues. This CDR3 is CASSLPAGGKGEQYF. The DNA for the CDR3 is TGTGCCAGCAGCTTACCGGCAGGGGGTAAGGGCGAGCAGTACTTC.

The CDR3 nucleotides are TGTGCCAGCGCTACGGGCGGCCGGAGGAATGAGCAGTTCTTC. This codes for CASATGGRRNEQFF. The genes are TRBV6-5 and TRBJ2-1, with D possibly being TRBD2 (5 bases). The ends were cut back, 8 bases at V and 7 bases at J, with 18 bases in the middle. This CDR3 is 14 amino acids long. Germline values: CDR1 MNHEY, CDR2 SVGAGI.

The gene calls are TRBV5-5 and TRBJ2-7; no firm D call. Trimming took off 4 bases at V and 7 bases at J, with 12 bases between the two ends. The CDR3 extends over 12 amino acids. Germline CDR1 is SGHKS and CDR2 is YYEKEE (reference sequence). Written as DNA, the CDR3 is TGTGCCAGCAGCCAAAGCATTGTAGAGCAGTACTTC. This encodes CASSQSIVEQYF.

This rearrangement joins TRBV7-9 to TRBJ2-7; 7 bases align to TRBD1. This CDR3 has 16 amino acids. Germline V gene sequence: CDR1 SEHNR, CDR2 FQNEAQ (reference sequence). After removal of 5 bases from V and 0 bases from J, the junction contained 10 bases not matched to a gene. DNA of the CDR3: TGTGCCAGCAGCCCCGTAACCGGGACAGACTCCTACGAGCAGTACTTC. Protein product: CASSPVTGTDSYEQYF.